The 31 T cell receptor beta chains presented below share a single source sample, sequenced in a study of cytomegalovirus exposure and HLA in healthy donors. Amplification used 60 Vbeta primers and 13 Jbeta primers. Sequencing was performed with immunoSEQ multiplex PCR; in TCRdb, only in-frame clones are kept and a portion is missing. The sample lists about 100,000 clones; 65% to 80% were seen once. Material for sequencing was PBMCs. The receptors stem from a woman aged 40-49 years in good health and CMV-seronegative.

This clone came up once. The V call is TRBV4-1, the J call TRBJ2-2, with 11 nucleotides matching TRBD1. V was pared by 3 bases and J by 7 bases, with 4 bases of the junction left unmatched. From germline, CDR1 is MGHRA and CDR2 YSYEKL. The CDR3 runs 15 residues. CDR3 residues: CASSHGQGANGELFF. The CDR3 DNA reads as TGCGCCAGCAGCCACGGACAGGGGGCGAACGGGGAGCTGTTTTTT.

The J gene is TRBJ2-3, the V gene TRBV29-1, with TRBD2 identical over 7 bases. CDR1 and CDR2 from the germline V gene are SQVTM and ANQGSEA. The CDR3 contains 15 residues. J gave up 7 bases and V 1 base, and 11 bases lay outside the gene matches. The CDR3 sequence is CSVEGPSGNAYTQYF. DNA of the CDR3: TGCAGCGTTGAAGGCCCCAGCGGGAATGCGTATACGCAGTATTTT.

The chain couples TRBV2 to TRBJ1-1; TRBD1 matches 7 bases. The junction had 7 bases not matched to a gene; V was cut back by 8 bases and J by 4 bases. The germline CDR1 and CDR2 sequences are SNHLY and FYNNEI. This CDR3 contains 13 residues. The chain's CDR3 is CASEMGQITEAFF. Here the CDR3 DNA reads TGTGCCAGCGAAATGGGACAGATCACTGAAGCTTTCTTT.

The gene calls are TRBV6-1 and TRBJ2-1, with TRBD2 matching 14 bases. Germline-derived CDR1 and CDR2 are MNHNS and SASEGT. Losses at the gene ends were 5 bases for V and 6 bases for J; bases not matched to a gene: 3. This CDR3 is built from 15 residues. CDR3 sequence reads: CASSLGLAGGNEQFF. The DNA of the CDR3 is TGTGCCAGCAGTCTTGGACTAGCGGGAGGCAATGAGCAGTTCTTC.

The chain employs TRBV5-1 and TRBJ2-3; unclear D gene. Per germline, CDR1 SGHRS and CDR2 YFSETQ. The CDR3 extends over 15 amino acids. Trimming left V 4 bases short and J 0 bases short, with 12 bases between. CDR3 nucleotide sequence: TGCGCCAGCAGCCAGGAAGTTCGTAGCACAGATACGCAGTATTTT. This sequence encodes CASSQEVRSTDTQYF.

V and J are TRBV5-1 and TRBJ1-1; no definite D call. Germline CDR1 SGHRS, CDR2 YFSETQ. V lost 4 bases and J lost 1, with 11 bases in between. The CDR3 spans 14 residues. CDR3 nucleotides: TGCGCCAGCAGCGCGGCGCAGCCGAACACTGAAGCTTTCTTT. It encodes CASSAAQPNTEAFF. Full variable domain (outside the CDR3, taken from reference TRBV5-1 and TRBJ1-1): KAGVTQTPRYLIKTRGQQVTLSCSPISGHRSVSWYQQTPGQGLQFLFEYFSETQRNKGNFPGRFSGRQFSNSRSEMNVSTLELGDSALYLCASSAAQPNTEAFFGQGTRLTVV.

Points on this clone: Different DNA sequences within this sample yield the same CDR3. The rearrangement links TRBV28 to TRBJ2-2; the match to TRBD1 covers 9 bases. Germline CDR1 and CDR2: MDHEN and SYDVKM. V gave up 6 bases and J gave up 2 bases; unmatched junction bases: 4. This CDR3 is built from 15 residues. DNA for the CDR3: TGTGCCAGCAGCACGGGACAGGGAAACACCGGGGAGCTGTTTTTT. Translation gives CASSTGQGNTGELFF. The full variable domain, with the rest looked up from reference TRBV28 and TRBJ2-2, is DVKVTQSSRYLVKRTGEKVFLECVQDMDHENMFWYRQDPGLGLRLIYFSYDVKMKEKGDIPEGYSVSREKKERFSLILESASTNQTSMYLCASSTGQGNTGELFFGEGSRLTVL.

J is TRBJ2-3 and V is TRBV5-1, with D possibly being TRBD1 (6 bases). Germline CDR1 reads SGHRS; CDR2 reads YFSETQ. CDR3 size: 15 residues. V was shortened by 7 bases and J by 0 bases, with 15 bases between the two germline ends. CDR3 region: CASALGGPSTDTQYF. CDR3 bases: TGCGCCAGCGCCCTAGGGGGACCTAGCACAGATACGCAGTATTTT.

This sequence joins TRBV7-3 and TRBJ2-3; 12 positions agree with TRBD2. The junction had 4 bases not matched to a gene; V was cut back by 2 bases and J by 4 bases. There are 16 residues in the CDR3. Per the germline V gene, CDR1 is SGHTA and CDR2 is FQGTGA. The CDR3 is CASSLSSGGASDTQYF. As DNA, the CDR3 is TGTGCCAGCAGCTTATCTAGCGGGGGGGCATCAGATACGCAGTATTTT. The full variable domain, with the rest looked up from reference TRBV7-3 and TRBJ2-3, is GAGVSQTPSNKVTEKGKYVELRCDPISGHTALYWYRQSLGQGPEFLIYFQGTGAADDSGLPNDRFFAVRPEGSVSTLKIQRTERGDSAVYLCASSLSSGGASDTQYFGPGTRLTVL.

The chain has TRBV4-2 and TRBJ2-7; TRBD2 matches at 8 bases. In germline, CDR1 is LGHNA, CDR2 YNFKEQ. J lost 3 bases, V lost 1 base, and 5 bases had no gene match. There are 15 residues in the CDR3. DNA for the CDR3: TGTGCCAGCAGCCAAGCAACGCGGGGGGTCTACGAGCAGTACTTC. Translating it yields CASSQATRGVYEQYF.

This chain links TRBV30 with TRBJ1-6; 7 bases are shared with TRBD1. The V gene's germline CDR1 is GTSNPN and CDR2 SVGIG (reference sequence). The CDR3 spans 14 residues. V was pared by 3 bases and J by 7 bases, with 6 bases of the junction left unmatched. In nucleotides, the CDR3 is TGTGCCTGGAGAGGCGGGACAGCGAATTCACCCCTCCACTTT. Translating gives CAWRGGTANSPLHF.

The gene calls are TRBV13 and TRBJ2-7; 7 nucleotides align to TRBD2. The CDR3 totals 15 residues. V lost 4 bases and J lost 2; bases outside the gene matches: 8. Germline CDR1 is PRHDT and CDR2 is FYEKMQ (reference sequence). In DNA form, the CDR3 reads TGTGCCAGCAGCTCCGCTAGCGGAAATACCTACGAGCAGTACTTC. Translating it yields CASSSASGNTYEQYF.

This chain links TRBV4-3 with TRBJ2-5; 9 bases align to TRBD2. V lost 0 bases, J lost 4 bases, and 15 bases stayed unmatched. Germline assignment: CDR1 LGHNA and CDR2 YSLEER. The CDR3 extends over 19 amino acids. The CDR3: CASSQEWSGSGGNLETQYF. The CDR3 nucleotides read TGCGCCAGCAGCCAAGAGTGGTCCGGGAGCGGGGGGAATCTAGAGACCCAGTACTTC.

This clone appeared once. An end of the junction differs from the germline gene, which may be a read error. The chain couples TRBV18 to TRBJ1-1; D unresolved. Germline lookup yields CDR1 KGHSH and CDR2 LQKENI. The CDR3 totals 15 residues. CDR3 loop: CASSPRLEMNAEAFF. CDR3 nucleotides: TGTGCCAGCTCTCCTCGACTCGAGATGAACGCTGAAGCTTTCTTT.

Only one count was recorded for this clone. The chain recombines TRBV10-3 with TRBJ1-4, with TRBD1 matching 7 bases. V lost 9 bases and J lost 0; bases outside the gene matches: 4. The CDR3 contains 14 residues. Germline V lookup: CDR1 ENHRY, CDR2 SYGVKD. CDR3 nucleotide sequence: TGTGCCATTTCTGGGACAGCAACTAATGAAAAACTGTTTTTT. Translated, it gives CAISGTATNEKLFF.

CDR3 sequence: CASSHSNRPYEQYF. CDR3 coding DNA: TGTGCCAGCAGCCATTCTAACAGACCCTACGAGCAGTACTTC. This chain joins TRBV7-3 and TRBJ2-7; D is unresolved. The CDR3 is 14 residues long. Germline V gene sequence: CDR1 SGHTA, CDR2 FQGTGA. V shed 5 bases and J shed 2 bases, with 13 bases lying between them. The variable domain in full, completed from reference TRBV7-3 and TRBJ2-7, reads GAGVSQTPSNKVTEKGKYVELRCDPISGHTALYWYRQSLGQGPEFLIYFQGTGAADDSGLPNDRFFAVRPEGSVSTLKIQRTERGDSAVYLCASSHSNRPYEQYFGPGTRLTVT.

This chain joins TRBV21-1 and TRBJ2-3; TRBD2 was called by the table and not checked on the DNA. TRBV21-1 is designated a pseudogene. The CDR3 extends over 12 amino acids. The CDR3 DNA sequence: TGTGCCAGCAGCAAAGACTCAGATACGCAGTATTTT. As protein: CASSKDSDTQYF.

V usage is TRBV7-9 and J usage is TRBJ2-5; the D gene is possibly TRBD2 (5 bases). The J call may be faulty, since TRBJ2-7 better matches the DNA end. The germline gives CDR1 SEHNR, CDR2 FQNEAQ (reference sequence). This CDR3 has 12 amino acids. In DNA, the CDR3 is TGTGCCAGCAGCCACGGGATCTACGAGCAGTACTTC. This translates into CASSHGIYEQYF.

V is TRBV6-5 and J is TRBJ1-3; 7 bases line up with TRBD1. Trimming took 2 bases from V and 2 from J; bases not matched to a gene: 3. The CDR3 has 15 amino acids. Germline CDR1 is MNHEY and CDR2 is SVGAGI. DNA of the CDR3: TGTGCCAGCAGTTACGACAGGGAAACTGGAAACACCATATATTTT. This gives the protein CASSYDRETGNTIYF.

This clone was recorded a few times. The rearrangement links TRBV13 to TRBJ2-7, with TRBD2 matching over 10 bases. This CDR3 has 16 residues. J gave up 1 base and V 5 bases, and 8 bases lay outside the gene matches. The germline gives CDR1 PRHDT, CDR2 FYEKMQ (reference sequence). Here the CDR3 DNA reads TGTGCCAGCAGCACCCTAGAGACTAGCGGGTCCTACGAGCAGTACTTC. It yields the protein CASSTLETSGSYEQYF.

Turning to this clone: An end of the junction does not agree with germline; a read error may underlie this. The V call is TRBV7-9, the J call TRBJ2-3, with 8 bases lining up with TRBD1. Germline CDR1 SEHNR, CDR2 FQNEAQ (reference sequence). The CDR3 totals 19 residues. As DNA, the CDR3 is TGTTCCAGCAGCTCCGAAAGAATCCGGGACAGGCGACCCACAGATACGCAGTATTTT. This codes for CSSSSERIRDRRPTDTQYF. The variable domain in full, completed from reference TRBV7-9 and TRBJ2-3, reads DTGVSQNPRHKITKRGQNVTFRCDPISEHNRLYWYRQTLGQGPEFLTYFQNEAQLEKSRLLSDRFSAERPKGSFSTLEIQRTEQGDSAMYLCSSSSERIRDRRPTDTQYFGPGTRLTVL.

The V gene is TRBV2, the J gene TRBJ2-5, with a possible D match to TRBD2 (6 bases). The assigned J gene may be wrong: the sequence end matches TRBJ2-7 better. Looked up from germline, CDR1 is SNHLY and CDR2 is FYNNEI. This CDR3 region has 15 residues. CDR3 in amino acids: CASGSDAGTLYEQYF. The CDR3 bases are TGTGCCAGCGGCTCTGACGCGGGAACCCTCTACGAGCAGTACTTC.

This clone was counted only a few times. The chain employs TRBV6-6 and TRBJ1-2; D remains unclear. V lost 5 bases, J lost 8 bases, and 21 bases lay in between. The CDR3 sequence is 15 residues long. CDR1 and CDR2 from the germline V gene are MNHNY and SVGAGI (reference sequence). CDR3: CASSKRVDSKAGYTF. The CDR3 nucleotides read TGTGCCAGCAGTAAAAGAGTGGACTCAAAGGCGGGCTACACCTTC.

The chain has TRBV6-5 and TRBJ1-2, with D unresolved. Trimming stripped 3 bases from V and 1 base from J, with 6 bases between. This CDR3 comprises 13 residues. The germline V gene encodes CDR1 MNHEY and CDR2 SVGAGI. The CDR3 sequence is CASSYDFNYGYTF. CDR3 bases: TGTGCCAGCAGTTATGACTTTAACTATGGCTACACCTTC.

V is TRBV27 and J is TRBJ2-7, with D tentatively TRBD1 (5 bases). Germline V lookup: CDR1 MNHEY, CDR2 SMNVEV (reference sequence). The V and J ends lost 5 bases and 2 bases respectively, with 10 bases between them. The CDR3 is 13 amino acids. The DNA for the CDR3 is TGTGCCAGCAGTGCGGACACCGCCTACGAGCAGTACTTC. Its protein product is CASSADTAYEQYF.

This sequence joins TRBV5-1 and TRBJ2-1, with no clear D. Germline CDR1 and CDR2: SGHRS and YFSETQ. There are 12 residues in the CDR3. V dropped 4 bases and J dropped 3 bases, with 5 bases sitting between them. CDR3 loop: CASSANYNEQFF. The CDR3 coding sequence is TGCGCCAGCAGCGCGAACTACAATGAGCAGTTCTTC. The entire variable domain, with the rest obtained from reference TRBV5-1 and TRBJ2-1, is as follows: KAGVTQTPRYLIKTRGQQVTLSCSPISGHRSVSWYQQTPGQGLQFLFEYFSETQRNKGNFPGRFSGRQFSNSRSEMNVSTLELGDSALYLCASSANYNEQFFGPGTRLTVL.

CDR3 amino acids: CASSSPDYTQYF. The CDR3 coding sequence is TGTGCCAGCAGCTCACCCGACTATACGCAGTATTTT. V gene TRBV11-2 combines with J gene TRBJ2-3; D gene unclear. Trimming pared 4 bases from V and 7 bases from J, leaving 9 bases between. The CDR3 loop spans 12 amino acids. The germline CDR1 and CDR2 sequences are SGHAT and FQNNGV.

The chain carries TRBV5-4 and TRBJ1-4, with D maybe TRBD1 (6 bases). Germline V lookup: CDR1 SGHNT, CDR2 YYREEE (reference sequence). V lost 5 bases to trimming and J lost 7 bases, with 18 bases between them. The CDR3 contains 15 residues. The CDR3 bases are TGTGCCAGCAGTCCGGACAAGGGGGTTATTGAAAAACTGTTTTTT. As protein: CASSPDKGVIEKLFF.

J is TRBJ1-2 and V is TRBV30; TRBD1 matches at 7 bases. Germline trimming cut 3 bases from V and 2 bases from J; bases unmatched to any gene: 9. CDR1 GTSNPN and CDR2 SVGIG come from the germline V gene (reference sequence). CDR3 length: 15 amino acids. As DNA, the CDR3 is TGTGCCTGGAGCGCGACAGGGAAAAAGAACTATGGCTACACCTTC. It is translated as CAWSATGKKNYGYTF.

CDR3 bases: TGTGCCAGCAGCGTAGACGCGGCGGCTGGAAACACCATATATTTT. It yields the protein CASSVDAAAGNTIYF. The V and J genes are TRBV9 and TRBJ1-3, with D unresolved. The V end was cut by 0 bases, the J end by 2 bases, with 9 bases between. The CDR3 contains 15 residues. Germline V gene data show CDR1 as SGDLS and CDR2 as YYNGEE.

The V call is TRBV30, the J call TRBJ2-7; 8 nucleotides line up with TRBD2. This CDR3 comprises 14 residues. The V gene's germline CDR1 is GTSNPN and CDR2 SVGIG (reference sequence). Trimming took 4 bases from V and 2 from J; bases not matched to a gene: 7. In DNA form, the CDR3 reads TGTGCCTGGAAACGGACTAGCTTGGCCTACGAGCAGTACTTC. This gives the protein CAWKRTSLAYEQYF.